This T cell receptor (beta chain) was recorded in a study of shared clonotypes between healthy human individuals. Every contributor of samples was a Caucasian grown-up residing in Nashville, Tennessee. Germline V gene lookup returns CDR1 SNHLY and CDR2 FYNNEI. CDR3 length: 12 amino acids. The V gene lost 10 bases and the J gene lost 11 bases, with 20 bases spanning the gap. The data were produced by immunoSEQ multiplex PCR, yet TCRdb's version contains in-frame clones alone and is incomplete. The sample includes about 1.5 million clones, approximately 98% of them seen just once. Sequenced: naive CD4+ T cells sorted from blood. The subset: CD45RA+ positively selected. The clonotype comes from a man aged 25-45 years in good health. The chain couples TRBV2 to TRBJ1-1, with D possibly TRBD1 on 5 matching bases. Written as DNA, the CDR3 is TGTGCCATCTCCCGGGGGACTGGGGCCGCTTTCTTT. Translated, it gives CAISRGTGAAFF.